The 6 T cell receptor beta chains below all came from one sample that was sequenced in a study of T cell responses to AZD1222 COVID-19 vaccine. The protocol was immunoSEQ multiplex PCR, while the TCRdb copy is restricted to in-frame clones and leaves out a portion. The sample carries 150,000 to 200,000 clones, 94% recorded once. Sequenced material: peripheral blood, taken on day 0 of AZD1222 vaccination. All receptors come from an adult in good health.

V is TRBV30 and J is TRBJ2-1, with 9 bases lining up with TRBD2. Germline loops: CDR1 GTSNPN, CDR2 SVGIG (reference sequence). This CDR3 has 13 residues. V lost 8 bases, J lost 3 bases, and 5 bases stayed unmatched. The CDR3 here is CAGASGNYNEQFF. CDR3 in DNA: TGTGCCGGGGCTAGCGGGAACTACAATGAGCAGTTCTTC.

The chain couples TRBV5-1 to TRBJ2-2, with TRBD2 matching 7 bases. V lost 4 bases to trimming and J lost 6 bases; unmatched junction nucleotides: 12. Germline V gene sequence: CDR1 SGHRS, CDR2 YFSETQ. The CDR3 extends over 16 amino acids. CDR3 loop: CASSPPSPSGAGELFF. CDR3 nucleotides: TGCGCCAGCAGCCCCCCCTCGCCCAGCGGGGCCGGGGAGCTGTTTTTT.

The chain recombines TRBV5-4 with TRBJ1-2, with a weak D call TRBD1 (5 bases). This CDR3 contains 13 residues. V shed 4 bases and J shed 8 bases, with 15 bases lying between them. Germline assignment: CDR1 SGHNT and CDR2 YYREEE (reference sequence). CDR3 DNA: TGTGCCAGCAGCCAAAGGGGAGGAAGAGGCTACACCTTC. Amino acids: CASSQRGGRGYTF.

The chain combines TRBV5-6 with TRBJ1-2; TRBD1 might be the D (5 bases). V was shortened by 6 bases and J by 4 bases, with 16 bases between the two germline ends. Per the germline V gene, CDR1 is SGHDT and CDR2 is YYEEEE. The CDR3 has 14 amino acids. The CDR3 DNA reads as TGTGCCAGCACAGACTCAGGGAGGACCTATGGCTACACCTTC. Protein sequence: CASTDSGRTYGYTF.

The J gene is TRBJ2-2, the V gene TRBV5-1; 7 bases align to TRBD2. From germline, CDR1 is SGHRS and CDR2 YFSETQ. Trimming took 7 bases from V and 5 from J; bases not matched to a gene: 5. The CDR3 length is 13 residues. Written as DNA, the CDR3 is TGCGCCAGCCGGGAGGAAGTGACCGGGGAGCTGTTTTTT. Translated, it gives CASREEVTGELFF.

The count of this clone is one. The chain recombines TRBV4-1 with TRBJ1-5; D is possibly TRBD1 (5 bases). CDR1 MGHRA and CDR2 YSYEKL come from the germline V gene. Trimming pared 4 bases from V and 11 bases from J, leaving 15 bases between. The CDR3 length is 13 residues. The CDR3 loop reads CASSPSPEGTQHF. The CDR3 nucleotides are TGCGCCAGCAGCCCTTCTCCTGAGGGGACCCAGCATTTT.